This TCR beta chain was sequenced in a study of graft-versus-host responses after intestinal transplantation. Looking at the study overall: Each recipient received anti-thymocyte globulin induction, then tacrolimus and steroids for roughly 3 years.

Per germline, CDR1 MNHGY and CDR2 SVAAGI. V shed 0 bases, J shed 1 base, and the junction held 2 bases outside the gene matches. This CDR3 is 16 amino acids long. Marrow drawn post-transplant originated at the posterior iliac crest or another site. Libraries were prepared by immunoSEQ multiplex PCR; TCRdb keeps only in-frame clonotypes and omits some of them. The repertoire consists of some 14,000 clones, with around 87% occurring once and the leading ten covering about 6.8%. Findings of the study overall: Circulating GvH clone levels at their peak were associated with HvG declines (early post-transplant). Among recipient marrow samples, GvH clones were found; some appeared first in ileum or blood.

A remark on this clone: Its antigen is undetermined.

Here the sequenced sample was bone marrow, taken roughly 4 months after intestinal transplantation. The chain uses TRBV6-9 and TRBJ2-3; 9 bases are a match to TRBD1. This receptor was identified in a human patient who received an intestinal transplant, so some T cells may come from the graft donor. In DNA form, the CDR3 reads TGTGCCAGCAGTTATTCGCGGACAGGGGGCACAGATACGCAGTATTTT. It encodes CASSYSRTGGTDTQYF.